This TCR beta chain was identified in a study of post-analysis software for immune sequencing data. This CDR3 comprises 15 residues. Trimming removed 6 bases from V and 5 bases from J; junction bases left unmatched: 10. Every TCR beta cDNA library bore unique molecular identifiers. Out of 1 to 10 million T cells, some 500,000 cDNA molecules were generated. MiXCR, run by TCRdb on the PCR reads, gives a single entry per CDR3 protein. The sample holds about 820,000 distinct CDR3 sequences; roughly 50% are singletons and the top ten take around 4.5%. Turning to this clonotype: Its specificity is not known.

Study-wide results and caveats: A handful of TRBV segments, including TRBV5-6, TRBV5-1 and TRBV20-1, were more frequent in patients than controls. Multiple sclerosis patients had significantly lower normalized Chao1 diversity than controls.

This chain links TRBV12-3 or TRBV12-4 with TRBJ2-5, with 9 bases matching TRBD1. This receptor was obtained from a girl between 10 and 17 years old with multiple sclerosis. The sample consisted of blood. This chain's CDR3 is CASRVQQGAGETQYF. CDR3 DNA: TGTGCCAGCAGGGTTCAACAGGGGGCAGGGGAGACCCAGTACTTC.